This is a list of T cell receptor beta chains from one sample in a study of blood T cells in healthy people across ages. TCRdb re-derived calls from the 5' RACE reads in MiXCR, one entry per CDR3 protein. The sample holds some 900,000 distinct CDR3 sequences, roughly 48% seen once. Input material: blood. Every receptor here comes from a man younger than 40 in good health. Both conserved end residues are part of each CDR3.

v_call	j_call	cdr3_aa
TRBV15	TRBJ2-7	CATRHDRGTSYEQYF
TRBV20-1	TRBJ2-3	CSARDSGGSTDTQYF
TRBV18	TRBJ2-7	CASSRQGKDSYEQYF
TRBV4-2	TRBJ2-1	CASSQGSGGLDEQFF
TRBV7-7	TRBJ2-7	CASSLHLASYEQYF
TRBV9	TRBJ1-1	CASSDRGNTETFF
TRBV3-1	TRBJ2-4	CASSQEGGGSIQYF
TRBV20-1	TRBJ2-5	CSARVTGTRVIATQYF
TRBV20-1	TRBJ2-5	CSATTGSSMETQYF
TRBV4-1	TRBJ2-5	CASSQVFLAGGQETQYF
TRBV13	TRBJ2-5	CASSATGGDQETQYF
TRBV7-2	TRBJ2-1	CASSYDGGAQYNEQFF
TRBV10-3	TRBJ2-3	CAISEWGPEGTDTQYF
TRBV29-1	TRBJ1-5	CSAGTEYQPQHF
TRBV13	TRBJ1-2	CASSLGSSDSTNYGYTF
TRBV9	TRBJ2-3	CASSVEVSETQYF
TRBV7-2	TRBJ2-7	CASSLATSPYEQYF
TRBV3-1	TRBJ2-3	CASSLAFSSDTQYF
TRBV7-2	NA	CASNADTYEQYF
TRBV3-1	TRBJ1-4	CASSQYQGSGEKLFF
TRBV7-9	TRBJ1-2	CASSFGRTYGYTF
TRBV5-1	TRBJ2-2	CASSAGWVENTGELFF
TRBV7-2	TRBJ2-7	CASSSGRRSSYEQYF
TRBV4-3	TRBJ1-1	CASSQDLATEAFF
TRBV5-1	TRBJ2-1	CASSSRDSPSRYEQFF
TRBV6-1	TRBJ2-3	CASSEVSGITDTQYF
TRBV20-1	TRBJ1-1	CSARVHSLNTEAFF
TRBV4-1	TRBJ2-7	CASSQEVRSSYEQYF
TRBV3-1	TRBJ2-3	CASSQDPASSTDTQYF
TRBV27	TRBJ2-7	CASSLAGGYGQYF
TRBV14	TRBJ1-2	CASSHGISYGYTF
TRBV6-4	TRBJ2-2	CASSEGLGTGELFF
TRBV3-1	TRBJ2-5	CASTPGLAGFQETQYF
TRBV9	TRBJ2-2	CASSVGTINTGELFF
TRBV7-2	TRBJ2-5	CASSLAGDRTQETQYF
TRBV29-1	TRBJ2-7	CSVTDRGHEQYF
TRBV29-1	TRBJ2-7	CSVEGQGVGEQYF
TRBV27	NA	CASSPGQRNEQYF
TRBV7-2	TRBJ1-6	CASSLVNYNSPLHF
TRBV12-3/TRBV12-4	TRBJ2-7	CASSFASGGVSSYEQYF
TRBV4-1	TRBJ2-7	CASSQVDRAGYEQYF
TRBV20-1	TRBJ1-6	CSVRGGNNSPLHF
TRBV12-3/TRBV12-4	TRBJ1-4	CASSGGTGLPELFF
TRBV7-9	TRBJ2-7	CASLRTGTYEQYF
TRBV15	TRBJ1-5	CATSRDRKGNRGYSNQPQHF
TRBV7-2	TRBJ2-7	CASTRTSGDIEQYF
TRBV10-3	TRBJ2-5	CATTLAGSETQYF
TRBV7-2	TRBJ2-3	CASNSPAGTNPSTDTQYF
TRBV10-3	TRBJ2-3	CAISGTGGTDTQYF
TRBV4-3	TRBJ2-1	CASSQEGGISYNEQFF
TRBV3-1	TRBJ1-2	CASSPRDSERGCTF